This T cell receptor (beta chain) derives from a study of T-cell reconstitution after alpha-beta-depleted transplantation in children. Notes on the study in general: Several hundred expanded graft clones reportedly supplied alpha-beta T cells about two months after transplant.

The TCRbeta library incorporated unique molecular identifiers. TCRdb processed the PCR reads anew with MiXCR; each CDR3 protein has one entry. The sample has 150,000 to 200,000 distinct CDR3 sequences; roughly 11% are singletons. The CDR3 has 15 amino acids. V shed 5 bases and J 4 bases; nucleotides not matched to a gene: 5. CDR1 is SGHAT, CDR2 FQNNGV, per germline. This clonotype appeared many times. As yet, its antigen is unknown. J is TRBJ2-2 and V is TRBV11-2; 9 bases align to TRBD2. This material consisted of PBMCs, taken before TCRalphabeta/CD19-depleted stem cell transplant. The sequence derives from a boy aged 2 to 9 with acute myeloid leukemia, due to receive a stem cell transplant. The CDR3 DNA follows: TGTGCCAGCAGCGGGACTAGCCCGCGCACCGGGGAGCTGTTTTTT. Protein: CASSGTSPRTGELFF.